This is a list of T cell receptor beta chains from one sample in a study of naive and memory T cell subsets. TCRdb re-called the UMI-ligation and nested PCR reads through MiXCR, storing one row per CDR3 protein. The profile shows 130,000 or so distinct CDR3 sequences, 35% to 40% of them singletons. Specimen: central memory CD4+ T cells from blood. Source of these receptors: a human donor in good health. Each CDR3 is given with its conserved first and last residue. The D gene is left open where the match is weak. Size is stated for part of the rows, as once, few or many counts, or as a class when the clone is expanded.

v_call	j_call	d_call	clone_size	cdr3_aa	cdr3_nt
TRBV5-1	TRBJ2-5	NA	NA	CASSLVWGLAETQYF	TGCGCCAGCAGCTTGGTTTGGGGTCTAGCGGAGACCCAGTACTTC
TRBV12-3/TRBV12-4	TRBJ2-7	NA	NA	CASSLRESTVNEQYF	TGTGCCAGCAGTTTACGGGAGTCCACTGTCAACGAGCAGTACTTC
TRBV3-1	TRBJ2-3	NA	many	CASSQDGTTSRGTQYF	TGTGCCAGCAGCCAAGACGGAACGACTAGCAGGGGTACGCAGTATTTT
TRBV7-3	TRBJ2-7	NA	NA	CASSLLLVFYEQYF	TGTGCCAGCAGCTTGTTGTTGGTATTCTACGAGCAGTACTTC
TRBV3-1	TRBJ2-5	TRBD2	few	CATTSGTEETQYF	TGTGCCACGACTAGCGGGACTGAAGAGACCCAGTACTTC
TRBV20-1	TRBJ2-1	NA	few	CSAPVSGLNEQFF	TGCAGTGCCCCTGTGTCGGGACTTAATGAGCAGTTCTTC
TRBV6-6	TRBJ2-7	NA	few	CASSRIAYEQYF	TGTGCCAGCAGTAGAATCGCCTACGAGCAGTACTTC
TRBV7-2	TRBJ2-4	NA	few	CASSLRGLGNIQYF	TGTGCCAGCAGCTTAAGGGGTCTGGGAAACATTCAGTACTTC
TRBV20-1	TRBJ2-6	NA	NA	CSARGQDAGANVLTF	TGCAGTGCTAGAGGACAGGACGCTGGGGCCAACGTCCTGACTTTC
TRBV3-1	TRBJ2-5	NA	NA	CASSRGRSETQYF	TGTGCCAGCAGCCGGGGAAGGTCGGAGACCCAGTACTTC
TRBV7-3	TRBJ2-3	TRBD1	NA	CASSSGQVQDTQYF	TGTGCCAGCAGCTCCGGACAGGTGCAAGATACGCAGTATTTT
TRBV12-3/TRBV12-4	TRBJ2-7	NA	NA	CASRQGKPSYEQYF	TGTGCCAGCAGGCAGGGGAAGCCCTCCTACGAGCAGTACTTC
TRBV6-1	TRBJ2-1	NA	NA	CASSILTGLSGGEQFF	TGTGCCAGCAGTATCCTAACCGGGCTAAGCGGCGGTGAGCAGTTCTTC
TRBV6-2/TRBV6-3	TRBJ2-1	TRBD2	few	CASSWGGTANEQFF	TGTGCCAGCAGTTGGGGGGGGACCGCAAATGAGCAGTTCTTC
TRBV20-1	TRBJ2-3	TRBD1	NA	CSAPGTGGSDTQYF	TGCAGTGCCCCAGGGACAGGGGGTTCAGATACGCAGTATTTT
TRBV5-1	TRBJ2-7	NA	NA	CASSLGTTTYEQYF	TGCGCCAGCAGCTTAGGGACGACTACCTACGAGCAGTACTTC
TRBV24-1	TRBJ1-1	NA	NA	CATLVGDTEAFF	TGTGCCACCTTGGTGGGGGACACTGAAGCTTTCTTT
TRBV27	TRBJ2-7	TRBD2	NA	CASKGVAGGDHEQYF	TGTGCCAGCAAGGGAGTAGCGGGAGGAGACCACGAGCAGTACTTC
TRBV7-6	TRBJ2-5	NA	few	CASSLAATRETQYF	TGTGCCAGCAGCTTAGCGGCTACCCGAGAGACCCAGTACTTC
TRBV29-1	TRBJ1-1	NA	NA	CSYRLGGLNTEAFF	TGCAGCTACCGGCTGGGCGGCCTGAACACTGAAGCTTTCTTT
TRBV5-1	TRBJ1-1	NA	NA	CASSLVPGLRSMNTEAFF	TGCGCCAGCAGCTTGGTTCCCGGACTGAGGAGTATGAACACTGAAGCTTTCTTT
TRBV5-1	TRBJ2-1	NA	NA	CASSWGNRYNEQFF	TGCGCCAGCAGCTGGGGGAATCGATACAATGAGCAGTTCTTC
TRBV18	TRBJ2-2	NA	NA	CASSPGLTNTGELFF	TGTGCCAGCTCACCGGGACTGACGAACACCGGGGAGCTGTTTTTT
TRBV7-2	TRBJ1-1	NA	few	CASSLFRGNTEAFF	TGTGCCAGCAGCTTATTTCGGGGAAACACTGAAGCTTTCTTT
TRBV29-1	TRBJ1-1	NA	NA	CSVIWGDTEAFF	TGCAGCGTTATATGGGGAGACACTGAAGCTTTCTTT
TRBV7-6	TRBJ2-1	TRBD2	NA	CASSYSGSLNEQFF	TGTGCCAGCAGCTATAGCGGGAGCTTGAATGAGCAGTTCTTC
TRBV20-1	TRBJ1-1	NA	NA	CSARRELMNTEAFF	TGCAGTGCCCGGAGGGAACTCATGAACACTGAAGCTTTCTTT
TRBV28	TRBJ2-2	TRBD2	NA	CASSPSLGGRGTGELFF	TGTGCCAGCAGCCCCTCCTTGGGAGGGCGAGGAACCGGGGAGCTGTTTTTT